What follows describes a single T cell receptor (beta chain). In its sample, this clonotype was seen many times. No antigen is known for it. Per-nucleotide qualities are absent, and no much larger clonotype sits a single base away. From the cysteine through the phenylalanine, the CDR3 covers 13 amino acids. Only CDR3 DNA remains: 39 bases, in frame from the first base. V sheds 4 bases and J sheds 6 bases, leaving 10 bases between their ends. Reading the germline V gene gives CDR1 SGHVS and CDR2 FNYEAQ. These data are taken from a study of T cell repertoires in cytomegalovirus infection (dated by TCRdb to the late 2010s). Some background on the complete study: Donor HLA type was relevant to the analysis, because carriage of CMV infection together with the matching HLA type was indicated by public TCR beta signatures. What the work shows at the level of the full study, not this receptor alone: The ex vivo response was dominated by HLA-C-restricted CMV-specific TCR beta clonotypes, which also provided the single most frequent clonotype in two of eight donors. Carriers of CMV infection plus the relevant HLA type were discriminated by the cumulative frequency of public TCR beta family members in the study cohort and in an independent roughly 320-donor cohort.

The listed sequencing device is Illumina HiSeq 1500. TCRdb reprocessed the public reads (quality trimming at Q25 with fastp, clone calling with MiXCR) and kept in-frame beta chains. Rows matching on CDR3 protein sequence are summarized as one entry with the most common DNA and genes. Across this sample there are hundreds of thousands of distinct CDR3 sequences, with approximately 24% seen only once. The ten largest clonotypes hold 6.5% to 10% of the sample. Sequenced sample: CD8+ T cells from PBMCs. Here the chain combines TRBV7-6 and TRBJ2-1, with the D gene call left open. This sequence was found in a human donor in good health (CMV status not recorded). Some clones in this sample may be carry-over from other donors' samples. The sequenced DNA: TGTGCCAGCAGCTCATATTCACCCAATGAGCAGTTCTTC. The translation is CASSSYSPNEQFF.